The clone carrying this T cell receptor beta chain appeared a few times. The data originate from a study of T-cell reconstitution after alpha-beta-depleted transplantation in children. Unique molecular identifiers were incorporated when the TCRbeta library was constructed. MiXCR, run by TCRdb on the PCR reads, gives a single entry per CDR3 protein. The repertoire consists of some 500,000 distinct CDR3 sequences, with 15% to 20% occurring once and the leading ten covering about 3.1%. The CDR3 extends over 15 amino acids. Trimming took 1 base from V and 10 from J; bases not matched to a gene: 7. Germline CDR1 reads SGHTA; CDR2 reads FQGNSA.

The sequencing used PBMCs from the stem cell graft donor, collected from the stem cell graft. V and J are TRBV7-2 and TRBJ2-1; 10 bases agree with TRBD2. The origin of this receptor is a human donor who donated a stem cell graft to a child with acute lymphoblastic leukemia. The DNA for the CDR3 is TGTGCCAGCAGCTTAGTCGGGCTAGCGGGGGAGGAGCAGTTCTTC. Translation: CASSLVGLAGEEQFF. Looking up the rest from reference TRBV7-2 and TRBJ2-1 gives the full variable domain: GAGVSQSPSNKVTEKGKDVELRCDPISGHTALYWYRQSLGQGLEFLIYFQGNSAPDKSGLPSDRFSAERTGGSVSTLTIQRTQQEDSAVYLCASSLVGLAGEEQFFGPGTRLTVL.